This T cell receptor (beta chain) originates from a study of cytomegalovirus exposure and HLA in healthy donors. It was with 60 Vbeta and 13 Jbeta primers that the PCR ran. Sequencing was performed with immunoSEQ multiplex PCR; in TCRdb, only in-frame clones are kept and a portion is missing. The sample shows about 140,000 clones, around 79% of them seen only once. This CDR3 has 13 amino acids. V lost 0 bases and J 4 bases, leaving 6 bases between the germline ends. CDR1 is MNHEY and CDR2 is SVGAGI in the germline V gene. Sequencing used PBMCs. The chain joins TRBV6-5 to TRBJ1-1; D gene ambiguous. The sequence came from a woman aged 45-65 years in good health and CMV-seropositive. CDR3 residues: CASSYSRVTEAFF. CDR3 coding DNA: TGTGCCAGCAGTTACTCACGAGTCACTGAAGCTTTCTTT.